This entry lists 3 T cell receptor beta chains sequenced from one sample in a study of vaccination and CD4 T cells after COVID-19. The Oncomine TCR Beta short-read assay was applied to DNA of cultured CD4+ T cells. TCRdb processed the PCR reads anew with MiXCR; each CDR3 protein has one entry. The table records roughly 10,000 distinct CDR3 sequences, approximately 53% of them present only once. Their antigen targets remain unknown. The treatment here: roughly 10-day PBMC culture with coronavirus spike peptide pools or control peptides (ViraFEST assay). The sample comprised CD4+ T cells from blood, cultured in vitro. Every receptor here comes from a human donor who had recovered from COVID-19.

The chain links TRBV23-1 to TRBJ1-5; 8 bases match TRBD1. TRBV23-1 is an ORF for which the function is uncertain. Trimming at V came to 0 bases and at J to 5 bases, leaving 12 bases not matched to a gene. The length of the CDR3 is 18 residues. CDR3 nucleotides: TGCGCCAGCAGTCAATCTTGGGGTCGACAGGGGAGACATCAGCCCCAGCATTTT. Its translation: CASSQSWGRQGRHQPQHF.

This chain uses TRBV27 with TRBJ2-5, with D uncertain. Germline assignment: CDR1 MNHEY and CDR2 SMNVEV (reference sequence). Trimming removed 4 bases from V and 5 bases from J, with 5 bases in between. The CDR3 has 11 amino acids. The CDR3 loop is CASSSAETQYF. The CDR3 DNA is TGTGCCAGCAGTTCGGCGGAGACCCAGTACTTC.

The chain has TRBV20-1 and TRBJ2-3, with 10 positions matching TRBD1. Trimming cost V 1 base and J 5 bases; bases outside gene matches: 3. Germline CDR1 and CDR2: DFQATT and SNEGSKA (reference sequence). The CDR3 is 14 amino acids. This CDR3 is CSARAGTGVDTQYF. Here the CDR3 DNA reads TGCAGTGCTAGAGCGGGGACAGGGGTAGATACGCAGTATTTT.